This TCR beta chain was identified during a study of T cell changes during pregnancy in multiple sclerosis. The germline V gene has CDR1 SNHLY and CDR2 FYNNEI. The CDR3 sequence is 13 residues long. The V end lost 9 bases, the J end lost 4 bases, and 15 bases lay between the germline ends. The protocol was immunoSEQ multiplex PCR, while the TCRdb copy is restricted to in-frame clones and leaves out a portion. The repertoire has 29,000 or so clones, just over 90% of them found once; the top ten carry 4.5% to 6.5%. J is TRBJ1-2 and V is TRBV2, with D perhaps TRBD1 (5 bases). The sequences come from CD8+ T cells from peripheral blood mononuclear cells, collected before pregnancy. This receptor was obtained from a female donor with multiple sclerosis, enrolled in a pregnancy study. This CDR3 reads CARDTTGLYGYTF. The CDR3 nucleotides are TGTGCCAGGGACACCACGGGCCTCTATGGCTACACCTTC.